This is a list of T cell receptor beta chains from one sample in a study of control samples from healthy donors and cancer patients. This table comes from immunoSEQ multiplex PCR, and its TCRdb copy is limited to in-frame clones, with some not included. This sample has approximately 150,000 clones; 75% to 95% occur once, and the top ten carry 6% to 9%. Material for sequencing was blood. The receptors were sampled from a man younger than 30 in good health. The CDR3 runs from the conserved cysteine through the conserved F or W. Each record gives: J gene, V gene, clone size, D gene, CDR3 protein, CDR3 DNA. A D gene is named only where the DNA matches it firmly. Size is stated for part of the rows, as once, few or many counts, or as a class when the clone is expanded.

>TRBJ1-6|TRBV7-2|NA|NA
CASSLVAGNDSPLHF
TGTGCCAGCAGCTTAGTTGCGGGGAATGATTCACCCCTCCACTTT
>TRBJ1-2|TRBV14|NA|TRBD1
CASSQAGGFGYTF
TGTGCCAGCAGCCAAGCAGGGGGCTTTGGCTACACCTTC
>TRBJ2-7|TRBV5-1|NA|NA
CASSPAGGPYNEQYF
TGCGCCAGCAGCCCGGCCGGGGGGCCCTATAACGAGCAGTACTTC
>TRBJ2-7|TRBV15|once|NA
CATSREKGSYEQYF
TGTGCCACCAGCAGAGAGAAAGGCTCCTACGAGCAGTACTTC
>TRBJ1-4|TRBV15|NA|NA
CATSRDIAGAPTNEKLFF
TGTGCCACCAGCAGAGATATTGCGGGGGCACCAACTAATGAAAAACTGTTTTTT
>TRBJ1-1|TRBV4-3|NA|NA
CASSYSWNTEAFF
TGCGCCAGCAGCTACTCTTGGAACACTGAAGCTTTCTTT
>TRBJ1-1|TRBV6-5|few|NA
CASRSGGENTEAFF
TGTGCCAGCAGGTCCGGTGGCGAGAACACTGAAGCTTTCTTT
>TRBJ2-2|TRBV5-1|once|TRBD2
CASRGGSANTGELFF
TGCGCCAGCCGGGGGGGCAGCGCGAACACCGGGGAGCTGTTTTTT
>TRBJ1-6|TRBV28|few|NA
CASSSLTDNSPLHF
TGTGCCAGCAGTTCCTTGACAGATAATTCACCCCTCCACTTT
>TRBJ1-6|TRBV5-1|NA|NA
CASSLALGGRAPLHF
TGCGCCAGCAGCTTGGCCCTCGGGGGACGGGCACCCCTCCACTTT
>TRBJ1-3|TRBV3-1/TRBV3-2|NA|NA
CASSQDRGSGNTIYF
TGTGCCAGCAGCCAAGACAGGGGATCTGGAAACACCATATATTTT
>TRBJ1-5|TRBV6-2/TRBV6-3|NA|NA
CASSYGQGSQPQHF
TGTGCCAGCAGTTACGGCCAGGGGAGCCAGCCCCAGCATTTT
>TRBJ2-7|TRBV6-2/TRBV6-3|NA|TRBD1
CASSYSRGQGENYEQYF
TGTGCCAGCAGTTACTCGCGAGGACAGGGGGAGAACTACGAGCAGTACTTC
>TRBJ2-5|TRBV3-1/TRBV3-2|NA|TRBD1
CASSLGTGRETQYF
TGTGCCAGCAGCCTCGGGACAGGGAGGGAGACCCAGTACTTC
>TRBJ1-4|TRBV6-5|once|NA
CASKDLPGNEKLFF
TGTGCCAGCAAAGATTTGCCAGGGAATGAAAAACTGTTTTTT
>TRBJ2-2|TRBV7-9|NA|NA
CASRPLLGGTGELFF
TGTGCCAGCAGACCGTTGCTAGGCGGCACCGGGGAGCTGTTTTTT
>TRBJ1-3|TRBV5-1|NA|NA
CASSQTGPGNTIYF
TGCGCCAGCAGCCAGACTGGACCTGGAAACACCATATATTTT
>TRBJ2-4|TRBV7-2|NA|NA
CASSLRGNGQNIQYF
TGTGCCAGCAGCTTAAGGGGGAACGGACAAAACATTCAGTACTTC